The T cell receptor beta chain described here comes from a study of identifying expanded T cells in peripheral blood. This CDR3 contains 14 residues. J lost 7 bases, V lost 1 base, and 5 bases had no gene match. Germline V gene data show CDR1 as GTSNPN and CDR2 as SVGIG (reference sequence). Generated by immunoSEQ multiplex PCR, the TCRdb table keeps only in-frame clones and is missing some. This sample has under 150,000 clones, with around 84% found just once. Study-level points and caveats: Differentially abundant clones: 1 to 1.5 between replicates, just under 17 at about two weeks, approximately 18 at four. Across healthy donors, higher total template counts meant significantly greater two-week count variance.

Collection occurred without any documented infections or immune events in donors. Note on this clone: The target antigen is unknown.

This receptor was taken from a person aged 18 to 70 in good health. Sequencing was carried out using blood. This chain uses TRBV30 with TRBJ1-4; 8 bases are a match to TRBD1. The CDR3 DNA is TGTGCCTGGAGTGGACAGGGGACGGGTGAAAAACTGTTTTTT. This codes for CAWSGQGTGEKLFF.